The subject of this entry is one T cell receptor beta chain. Its antigen remains unidentified. The source of the sample is a study of T cell clones after liver transplantation. Across the study: Three of the eight recipients were HCV-positive; the rest had non-autoimmune, non-viral transplant indications. Study observations and caveats: Low donor cell numbers restricted donor-reactive repertoire measurement in two subjects.

TCRdb keeps only in-frame clones here, not all; method: immunoSEQ multiplex PCR. The data contain approximately 68,000 clones, roughly 80% of them seen just once; the ten biggest clones take up approximately 0.55%. Trimming shortened V by 9 bases and J by 0 bases, and 14 bases separated the two germline ends. Germline values: CDR1 SNHLY, CDR2 FYNNEI. The CDR3 consists of 15 residues. Sequencing was performed on CD4+ T cells from blood, taken before liver transplant. The receptor's source is a human donor who received a liver transplant. The rearrangement uses TRBV2 and TRBJ2-2; D tentatively fits TRBD1 or TRBD2 (5 bases each). CDR3 DNA: TGTGCCAGTCGGGGACCAGTCGCGAACACCGGGGAGCTGTTTTTT. Amino acid sequence: CASRGPVANTGELFF.